This TCR beta chain was recorded in a study of T cells after posttransplantation cyclophosphamide. Cells defined as naive were viable CD3+CD4+ or CD3+CD8+ and CCR7+CD45RA+CD45RO-CD95-CD27+CD28+. On the day of bone marrow donation, the related graft donor provided peripheral blood. This CDR3 has 16 residues. Germline values: CDR1 SEHNR, CDR2 FQNEAQ (reference sequence). V dropped 5 bases and J dropped 5; count of bases not matched to a gene: 9. Regarding the study as a whole: Later blood repertoires were often dominated by clones from the donor CD8+ memory compartment. Skin or GI-infiltrating T cells shared few TRB sequences with blood. Recipient CMV seropositivity and CMV reactivation strongly tracked TRB clonality.

Repertoires were generated with immunoSEQ multiplex PCR, while TCRdb's copy carries only in-frame clones and drops some. Altogether more than 30,000 clones are present, over 80% being singletons, with the ten largest covering 0.24%. With regard to this clone: What it binds is not known.

This clonotype was obtained from a woman aged 55-69 years in good health, CMV-negative, and a related stem cell transplant donor. Sequencing was performed on naive CD4+ T cells sorted from PBMCs. The V gene is TRBV7-9, the J gene TRBJ2-3; 11 nucleotides align to TRBD2. The CDR3 region has the DNA TGTGCCAGCAGCCGGGGTTTGGGACTAGCGGAAGATACGCAGTATTTT. This gives the protein CASSRGLGLAEDTQYF.